The sequence of this TCR beta chain was determined in a study of a mutant IDH1 vaccine in newly diagnosed glioma. Whole-study context: Eight vaccinations were given in weeks 1, 3, 5, 7, 11, 15, 19 and 23. Patients were pretreated with radiotherapy, temozolomide, or both, mostly both.

Profiled with immunoSEQ multiplex PCR; TCRdb holds only in-frame clones, not every one. The sample lists about 82,000 clones, roughly 85% occurring once. This sample's time point: week 23, last vaccination. Alongside topical imiquimod, each dose of vaccine comprised 300 ug of mutant IDH1 20-mer peptide. Donor diagnoses consisted of new WHO grade 3 or 4 IDH1-mutant, ATRX-lost astrocytomas. Study-wide results and caveats: Changes in top peripheral clonotypes did not appear linked to pseudoprogression.

To note about this clone: Its antigen is undetermined.

This CDR3 spans 14 amino acids. Germline V gives CDR1 SQVTM, CDR2 ANQGSEA. V was pared by 1 base and J by 7 bases, with 7 bases of the junction left unmatched. The rearrangement joins TRBV29-1 to TRBJ2-5; 9 bases line up with TRBD1. The input for sequencing was PBMCs, taken from a glioma patient whose treatment included an IDH1 peptide vaccine. The sequence was collected from a young man with glioma. Some clones in this sample may be carry-over from other donors' samples. The CDR3 spells CSVEGQGVGGTQYF. The CDR3 nucleotides read TGCAGCGTTGAAGGACAGGGGGTAGGTGGGACCCAGTACTTC.